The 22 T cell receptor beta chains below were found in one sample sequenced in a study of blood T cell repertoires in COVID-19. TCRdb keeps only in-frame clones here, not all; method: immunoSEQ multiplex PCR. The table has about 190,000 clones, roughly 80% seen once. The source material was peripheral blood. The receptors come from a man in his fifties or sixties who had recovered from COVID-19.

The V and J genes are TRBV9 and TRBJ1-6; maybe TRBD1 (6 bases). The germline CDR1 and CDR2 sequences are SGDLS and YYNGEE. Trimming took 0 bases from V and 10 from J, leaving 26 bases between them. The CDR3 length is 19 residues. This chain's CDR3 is CASSVVLRQETFVKSPLHF. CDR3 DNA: TGTGCCAGCAGCGTAGTTCTAAGACAGGAGACGTTCGTAAAATCACCCCTCCACTTT.

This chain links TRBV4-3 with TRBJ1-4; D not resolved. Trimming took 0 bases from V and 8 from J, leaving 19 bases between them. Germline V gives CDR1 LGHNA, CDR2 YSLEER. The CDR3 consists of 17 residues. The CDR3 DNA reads TGCGCCAGCAGCCAAGAATGGGAAAAGAGGGTTCAAGAAAAACTGTTTTTT. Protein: CASSQEWEKRVQEKLFF.

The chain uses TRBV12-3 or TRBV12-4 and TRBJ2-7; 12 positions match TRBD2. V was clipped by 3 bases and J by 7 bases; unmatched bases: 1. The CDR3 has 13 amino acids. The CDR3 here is CASSLLAGGEQYF. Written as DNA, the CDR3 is TGTGCCAGCAGTTTGCTAGCGGGGGGGGAGCAGTACTTC.

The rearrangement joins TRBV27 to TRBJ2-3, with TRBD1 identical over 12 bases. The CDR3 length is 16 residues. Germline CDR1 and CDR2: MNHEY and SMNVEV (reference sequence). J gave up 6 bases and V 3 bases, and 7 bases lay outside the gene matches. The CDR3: CASSFGGTGGWDTQYF. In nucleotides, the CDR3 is TGTGCCAGCAGTTTCGGCGGGACAGGGGGCTGGGATACGCAGTATTTT.

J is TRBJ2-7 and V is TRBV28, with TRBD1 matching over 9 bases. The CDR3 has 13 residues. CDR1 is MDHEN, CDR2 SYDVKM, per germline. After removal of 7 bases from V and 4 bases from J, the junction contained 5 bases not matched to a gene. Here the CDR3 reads CASNPGQGYEQYF. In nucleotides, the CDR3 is TGTGCCAGCAACCCGGGACAGGGTTACGAGCAGTACTTC.

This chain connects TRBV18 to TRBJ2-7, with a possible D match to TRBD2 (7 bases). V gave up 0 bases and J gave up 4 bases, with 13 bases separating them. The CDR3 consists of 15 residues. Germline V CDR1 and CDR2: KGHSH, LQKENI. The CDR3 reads CASSPPAGALYEQYF. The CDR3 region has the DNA TGTGCCAGCTCACCACCGGCGGGGGCCCTTTACGAGCAGTACTTC.

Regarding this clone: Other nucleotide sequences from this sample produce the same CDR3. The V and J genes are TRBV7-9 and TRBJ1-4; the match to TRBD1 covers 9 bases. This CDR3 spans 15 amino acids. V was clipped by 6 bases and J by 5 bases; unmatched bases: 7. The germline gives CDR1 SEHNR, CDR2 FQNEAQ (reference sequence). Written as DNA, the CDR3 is TGTGCCAGCAGTCCGGGACAGGGTGGGAATGAAAAACTGTTTTTT. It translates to CASSPGQGGNEKLFF.

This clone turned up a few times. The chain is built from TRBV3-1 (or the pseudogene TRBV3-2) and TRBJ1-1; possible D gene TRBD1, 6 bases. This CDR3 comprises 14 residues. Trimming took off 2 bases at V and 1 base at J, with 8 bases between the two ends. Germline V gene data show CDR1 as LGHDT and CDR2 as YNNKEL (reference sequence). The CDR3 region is CASSQKDRNTEAFF. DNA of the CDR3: TGTGCCAGCAGCCAAAAGGACAGGAACACTGAAGCTTTCTTT.

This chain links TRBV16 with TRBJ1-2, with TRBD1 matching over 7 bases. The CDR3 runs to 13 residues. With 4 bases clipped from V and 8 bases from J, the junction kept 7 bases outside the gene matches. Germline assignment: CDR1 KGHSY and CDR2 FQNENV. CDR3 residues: CASSLATGFGYTF. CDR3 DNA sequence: TGTGCCAGCAGCCTAGCGACAGGGTTCGGCTACACCTTC.

CDR3 DNA sequence: TGTGCCTGGGCCCCAACAGGGGGGCCAAGGGGCTATGGCTACACCTTC. This encodes CAWAPTGGPRGYGYTF. The gene calls are TRBV30 and TRBJ1-2; 8 bases map to TRBD1. Germline V gene sequence: CDR1 GTSNPN, CDR2 SVGIG (reference sequence). With V trimmed by 5 bases and J by 4 bases, 15 bases remained unmatched. CDR3 length: 16 residues.

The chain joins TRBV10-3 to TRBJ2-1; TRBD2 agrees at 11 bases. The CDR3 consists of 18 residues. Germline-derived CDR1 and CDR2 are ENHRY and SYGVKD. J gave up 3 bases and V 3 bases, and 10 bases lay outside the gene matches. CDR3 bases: TGTGCCATCAGTGATAGTAGCGGGAGGGGATTCGGCTACAATGAGCAGTTCTTC. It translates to CAISDSSGRGFGYNEQFF.

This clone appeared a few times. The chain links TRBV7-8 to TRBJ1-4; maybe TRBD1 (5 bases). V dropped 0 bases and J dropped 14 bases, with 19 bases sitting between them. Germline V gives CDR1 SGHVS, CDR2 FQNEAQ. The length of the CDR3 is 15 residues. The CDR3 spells CASSLARGWGEGLFF. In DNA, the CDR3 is TGTGCCAGCAGCTTAGCGCGAGGGTGGGGGGAAGGTCTGTTTTTT.

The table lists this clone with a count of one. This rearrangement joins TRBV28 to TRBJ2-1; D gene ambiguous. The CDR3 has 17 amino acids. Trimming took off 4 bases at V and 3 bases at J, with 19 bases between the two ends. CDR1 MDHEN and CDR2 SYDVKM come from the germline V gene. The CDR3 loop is CASSSNRPDQDYNEQFF. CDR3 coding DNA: TGTGCCAGCAGTTCCAACAGACCAGATCAAGACTACAATGAGCAGTTCTTC.

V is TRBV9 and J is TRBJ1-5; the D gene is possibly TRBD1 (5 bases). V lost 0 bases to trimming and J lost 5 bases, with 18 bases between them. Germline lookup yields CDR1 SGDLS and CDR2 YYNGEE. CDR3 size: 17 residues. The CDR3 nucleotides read TGTGCCAGCAGCGTAGAGTCCGGGGGGAGGACGGATCAGCCCCAGCATTTT. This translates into CASSVESGGRTDQPQHF.

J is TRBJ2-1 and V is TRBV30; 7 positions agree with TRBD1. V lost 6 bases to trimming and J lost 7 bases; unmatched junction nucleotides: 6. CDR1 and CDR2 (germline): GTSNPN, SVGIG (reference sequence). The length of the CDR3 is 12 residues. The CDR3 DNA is TGTGCCTGTTATACAGGGGATAATGAGCAGTTCTTC. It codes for CACYTGDNEQFF.

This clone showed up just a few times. CDR3 DNA: TGTGCCAGCACAGAAGGACAGCTGAACACTGAAGCTTTCTTT. Translating gives CASTEGQLNTEAFF. The chain combines TRBV6-1 with TRBJ1-1; D perhaps matches TRBD1 (6 bases). Germline values: CDR1 MNHNS, CDR2 SASEGT. The CDR3 has 14 residues. The germline V and J ends were trimmed by 7 bases and 0 bases, with 12 bases remaining between them.

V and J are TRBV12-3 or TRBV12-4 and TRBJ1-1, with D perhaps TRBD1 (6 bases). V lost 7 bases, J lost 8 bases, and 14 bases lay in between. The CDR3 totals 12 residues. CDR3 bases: TGTGCCAGCAATAGACCCGGGACAGAAGCTTTCTTT. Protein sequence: CASNRPGTEAFF.

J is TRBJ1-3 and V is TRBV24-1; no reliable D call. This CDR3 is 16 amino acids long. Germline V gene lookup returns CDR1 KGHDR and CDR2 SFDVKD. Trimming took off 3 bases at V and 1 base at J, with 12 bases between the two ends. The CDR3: CATSDPSAASGNTIYF. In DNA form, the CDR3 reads TGTGCCACCAGTGATCCTTCCGCGGCGTCTGGAAACACCATATATTTT.

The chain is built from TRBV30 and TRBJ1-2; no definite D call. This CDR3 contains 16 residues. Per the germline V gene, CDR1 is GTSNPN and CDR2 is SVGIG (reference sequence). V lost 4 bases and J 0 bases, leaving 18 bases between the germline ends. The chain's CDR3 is CAWIGSTVLANYGYTF. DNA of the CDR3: TGTGCCTGGATTGGTTCTACAGTACTCGCTAACTATGGCTACACCTTC.

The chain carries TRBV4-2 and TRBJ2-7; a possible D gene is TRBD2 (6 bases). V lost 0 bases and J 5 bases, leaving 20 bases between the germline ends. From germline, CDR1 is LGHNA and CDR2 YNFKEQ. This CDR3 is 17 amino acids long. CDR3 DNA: TGTGCCAGCAGCCAAGATCGTCCGGAGGGCCTTTTAAACGAGCAGTACTTC. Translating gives CASSQDRPEGLLNEQYF.

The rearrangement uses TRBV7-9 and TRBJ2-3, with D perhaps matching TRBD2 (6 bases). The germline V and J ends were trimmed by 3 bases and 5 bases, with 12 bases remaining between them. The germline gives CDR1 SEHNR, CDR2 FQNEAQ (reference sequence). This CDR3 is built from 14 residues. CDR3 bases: TGTGCCAGCAGCTTCCGGGAGCTTAAAGATACGCAGTATTTT. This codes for CASSFRELKDTQYF.

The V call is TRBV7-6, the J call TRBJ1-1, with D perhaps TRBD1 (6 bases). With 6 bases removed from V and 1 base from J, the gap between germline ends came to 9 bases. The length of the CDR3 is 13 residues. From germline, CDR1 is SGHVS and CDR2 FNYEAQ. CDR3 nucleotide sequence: TGTGCCAGCAGTCCACAGGGGAACACTGAAGCTTTCTTT. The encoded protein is CASSPQGNTEAFF.